This TCR beta chain came from a study of blood T cell repertoires in COVID-19. This CDR3 spans 18 amino acids. Per the germline V gene, CDR1 is SGHTA and CDR2 is FQGNSA. Deletions cut 0 bases from V and 4 bases from J, with 18 bases between. Clinical histories supplied by participants themselves formed the basis of cohort assignment. Generated by immunoSEQ multiplex PCR, the TCRdb table keeps only in-frame clones and is missing some. Of 290,000 or so clones in the sample, approximately 92% were seen once. The rearrangement uses TRBV7-2 and TRBJ2-2; tentative D call: TRBD2 (5 bases). The sequenced material came from PBMCs or T cells enriched from blood (not recorded which). The receptor was derived from a woman in her twenties or thirties who had recovered from COVID-19. CDR3 sequence: CASSLAGTSSGSTGELFF. The CDR3 region has the DNA TGTGCCAGCAGCTTAGCGGGCACCTCGTCTGGGAGCACCGGGGAGCTGTTTTTT.